A single sample is the source of the 28 T cell receptor beta chains below, sequenced in a study of blood T cell repertoires in COVID-19. The assay was immunoSEQ multiplex PCR, and TCRdb's table has in-frame clones only and misses some. Found here are tens of thousands of clones, over 75% of them singletons; the top ten hold 23%. The sequenced sample consisted of peripheral blood. The receptors come from a woman in her fifties or sixties with acute or convalescent COVID-19.

The chain's CDR3 is CASSPRTGRNEQYF. The CDR3 nucleotides read TGTGCCAGCAGCCCGCGGACAGGGAGGAACGAGCAGTACTTC. The chain recombines TRBV3-1 (or the pseudogene TRBV3-2) with TRBJ2-7, with TRBD1 matching 8 bases. CDR1 LGHDT and CDR2 YNNKEL come from the germline V gene (reference sequence). J gave up 5 bases and V 4 bases, and 7 bases lay outside the gene matches. CDR3 length: 14 amino acids.

V usage is TRBV11-2 and J usage is TRBJ2-7; 8 nucleotides align to TRBD1. The germline V gene encodes CDR1 SGHAT and CDR2 FQNNGV. The CDR3 spans 14 residues. Trimming at V came to 2 bases and at J to 10 bases, leaving 10 bases not matched to a gene. The CDR3 DNA is TGTGCCAGCAGCTTACCAGGGGGCCTCCCCGTCCAGTACTTC. Translation: CASSLPGGLPVQYF. The complete variable domain, with remaining parts taken from reference TRBV11-2 and TRBJ2-7, reads EAGVAQSPRYKIIEKRQSVAFWCNPISGHATLYWYQQILGQGPKLLIQFQNNGVVDDSQLPKDRFSAERLKGVDSTLKIQPAKLEDSAVYLCASSLPGGLPVQYFGPGTRLTVT.

This chain links TRBV10-1 with TRBJ2-1; 7 bases agree with TRBD2. Germline lookup yields CDR1 WNHNN and CDR2 SYGVQD (reference sequence). The CDR3 covers 15 residues. V lost 0 bases to trimming and J lost 6 bases; unmatched junction nucleotides: 5. CDR3 amino acids: CASSESSGLGNEQFF. The CDR3 nucleotides read TGCGCCAGCAGTGAGTCGTCCGGACTAGGCAATGAGCAGTTCTTC.

The chain uses TRBV24-1 and TRBJ2-5; 10 bases are shared with TRBD1. The CDR3 length is 16 residues. J gave up 5 bases and V 3 bases, and 8 bases lay outside the gene matches. Germline V gene lookup returns CDR1 KGHDR and CDR2 SFDVKD. DNA of the CDR3: TGTGCCACCAGTGATACCCGGGACAGGGGAGGGGAGACCCAGTACTTC. The encoded protein is CATSDTRDRGGETQYF.

This chain uses TRBV19 with TRBJ1-5, with 9 bases that match TRBD1. The CDR3 is 16 amino acids. Per the germline V gene, CDR1 is LNHDA and CDR2 is SQIVND (reference sequence). J was trimmed by 2 bases and V by 7 bases; bases with no gene match: 9. DNA for the CDR3: TGTGCCAGTAAGGGAACAGGGGGCTGGGGCAATCAGCCCCAGCATTTT. This encodes CASKGTGGWGNQPQHF.

The chain joins TRBV3-1 (or the pseudogene TRBV3-2) to TRBJ1-3; a possible D gene is TRBD1 (5 bases). V dropped 0 bases and J dropped 7 bases, with 13 bases sitting between them. The CDR3 has 15 amino acids. Germline loops: CDR1 LGHDT, CDR2 YNNKEL (reference sequence). CDR3 protein: CASSQDPGNRNTIYF. The CDR3 nucleotides read TGTGCCAGCAGCCAAGATCCAGGGAATCGCAACACCATATATTTT.

The V call is TRBV11-2, the J call TRBJ2-7, with 7 bases aligning to TRBD1. There are 15 residues in the CDR3. Germline CDR1 reads SGHAT; CDR2 reads FQNNGV. The V and J ends lost 2 bases and 4 bases, in that order; junction bases with no gene match: 8. CDR3 in DNA: TGTGCCAGCAGCTTAACGCCGGGACAGACTTACGAGCAGTACTTC. Protein: CASSLTPGQTYEQYF. Filled out from reference TRBV11-2 and TRBJ2-7, the complete variable domain reads EAGVAQSPRYKIIEKRQSVAFWCNPISGHATLYWYQQILGQGPKLLIQFQNNGVVDDSQLPKDRFSAERLKGVDSTLKIQPAKLEDSAVYLCASSLTPGQTYEQYFGPGTRLTVT.

This clone appeared once. This chain connects TRBV1 to TRBJ2-1; the table calls TRBD2, which could not be checked here. TRBV1 is tagged as a pseudogene. The CDR3 is 19 residues long. The CDR3 region has the DNA TGCACCAGCAGCGCTAGCACTAGCGGGGGGACCTCATGTAACAATGAGCAGTTCTTC. It is translated as CTSSASTSGGTSCNNEQFF.

The chain is built from TRBV11-3 and TRBJ1-1; weak D call: TRBD1 (6 bases). V was clipped by 5 bases and J by 6 bases, with 16 bases between them. The length of the CDR3 is 14 residues. CDR1 is SGHNT and CDR2 is YENEEA in the germline V gene. The CDR3 nucleotides are TGTGCCAGCAGCCTCGGGCAGGGGAAGCCTGAAGCTTTCTTT. Amino acid sequence: CASSLGQGKPEAFF.

The chain couples TRBV1 to TRBJ2-1; the table gives TRBD1 as D, unverified against the DNA. TRBV1 is a listed pseudogene. This CDR3 is built from 15 residues. This chain's CDR3 is CTSSQEQGDYNEQFF. CDR3 DNA: TGCACCAGCAGCCAAGAACAGGGAGATTACAATGAGCAGTTCTTC.

The chain combines TRBV9 with TRBJ1-3, with TRBD1 identical over 9 bases. The germline V gene encodes CDR1 SGDLS and CDR2 YYNGEE. The CDR3 loop spans 17 amino acids. J was trimmed by 7 bases and V by 6 bases; bases with no gene match: 17. The CDR3 DNA follows: TGTGCCAGCACTCAGGGGACAGGGACTTTCGGAGGGAACACCATATATTTT. Translation gives CASTQGTGTFGGNTIYF.

The CDR3 here is CAITKTGTETEQYF. The CDR3 nucleotides are TGTGCCATCACTAAGACCGGGACAGAAACTGAGCAGTACTTC. This sequence joins TRBV10-3 and TRBJ2-7; the match to TRBD1 covers 7 bases. The germline V gene has CDR1 ENHRY and CDR2 SYGVKD. The V and J ends lost 7 bases and 7 bases, in that order; junction bases with no gene match: 13. This CDR3 spans 14 amino acids.

This clone came up a few times. This chain joins TRBV19 and TRBJ1-2, with D unclear. This CDR3 is built from 11 residues. Trimming pared 7 bases from V and 8 bases from J, leaving 11 bases between. Germline values: CDR1 LNHDA, CDR2 SQIVND (reference sequence). The CDR3 loop is CASMAELGYTF. The CDR3, as DNA: TGTGCCAGTATGGCGGAATTGGGCTACACCTTC.

J is TRBJ1-1 and V is TRBV21-1; the D call in the table, TRBD1, was not verified against the DNA. TRBV21-1 is assigned pseudogene status. The CDR3 extends over 16 amino acids. CDR3 nucleotide sequence: TGTGCCAGCAGCAAAGTCCTAGGGGCCAAGAACACTGAAGCTTTCTTT. The encoded protein is CASSKVLGAKNTEAFF.

The chain recombines TRBV19 with TRBJ2-2; 10 bases align to TRBD2. CDR3 length: 14 residues. Trimming removed 7 bases from V and 3 bases from J; junction bases left unmatched: 2. Germline V gives CDR1 LNHDA, CDR2 SQIVND (reference sequence). The CDR3 region is CASIAGGYTGELFF. CDR3 DNA: TGTGCCAGTATAGCGGGGGGATACACCGGGGAGCTGTTTTTT.

The chain carries TRBV7-6 and TRBJ2-2; D not resolved. This CDR3 comprises 11 residues. V lost 7 bases and J lost 2, with 2 bases in between. CDR1 and CDR2 from the germline V gene are SGHVS and FNYEAQ. In DNA, the CDR3 is TGTGCCAGCACAAACACCGGGGAGCTGTTTTTT. Amino acid sequence: CASTNTGELFF.

This sequence joins TRBV11-3 and TRBJ2-3; TRBD2 matches 7 bases. Looked up from germline, CDR1 is SGHNT and CDR2 is YENEEA. The CDR3 length is 15 residues. The V gene end was trimmed by 3 bases and the J gene end by 8 bases; junction bases not matched to a gene: 11. The CDR3 nucleotides read TGTGCCAGCAGCTTTAGGGCACTAGCGTTCCTTACGCAGTATTTT. Its translation is CASSFRALAFLTQYF.

J is TRBJ2-7 and V is TRBV11-2; 9 bases map to TRBD1. Germline V gives CDR1 SGHAT, CDR2 FQNNGV. CDR3 size: 15 residues. With V trimmed by 3 bases and J by 4 bases, 7 bases remained unmatched. DNA of the CDR3: TGTGCCAGCAGCTTTTCGGGACAGGGAAAGTACGAGCAGTACTTC. Protein product: CASSFSGQGKYEQYF.

This chain links TRBV27 with TRBJ1-6; TRBD1 matches at 10 bases. The CDR3 runs 16 residues. Per germline, CDR1 MNHEY and CDR2 SMNVEV (reference sequence). Unmatched junction bases numbered 7, after V lost 4 bases and J lost 7 bases. The CDR3 nucleotides are TGTGCCAGCAGTTCTCGGGGACAGGGGAGGAATTCACCCCTCCACTTT. Amino acids: CASSSRGQGRNSPLHF.

This clone was detected once. This chain connects TRBV11-1 to TRBJ2-7; a possible D gene is TRBD2 (6 bases). This CDR3 has 14 amino acids. CDR1 and CDR2 (germline): SGHAT, FQDESV (reference sequence). V was pared by 5 bases and J by 3 bases, with 14 bases between. The CDR3 here is CASSASGLHYEQYF. The CDR3 DNA reads as TGTGCCAGCAGCGCCTCGGGACTGCACTACGAGCAGTACTTC.

V usage is TRBV12-3 or TRBV12-4 and J usage is TRBJ1-1, with D hard to call. The CDR3 has 11 amino acids. V lost 4 bases to trimming and J lost 7 bases, with 7 bases between them. The CDR3 protein is CASSSSGEAFF. CDR3 nucleotides: TGTGCCAGCAGTTCGTCGGGTGAAGCTTTCTTT.

Written as DNA, the CDR3 is TGCGCCAGCAGTCAATCGATTCACGAGGACGAGCAGTACTTC. It codes for CASSQSIHEDEQYF. The V call is TRBV23-1, the J call TRBJ2-7; D ambiguous. TRBV23-1 has ORF status, its function being uncertain. V shed 0 bases and J shed 5 bases, with 11 bases lying between them. There are 14 residues in the CDR3.

This sequence joins TRBV6-5 and TRBJ2-7; D ambiguous. V was trimmed by 5 bases and J by 6 bases, leaving 14 bases between them. Germline CDR1 reads MNHEY; CDR2 reads SVGAGI. CDR3 length: 13 residues. CDR3 amino acids: CASSPTLRVEQYF. The CDR3, as DNA: TGTGCCAGCAGTCCGACCCTCCGGGTCGAGCAGTACTTC.

This chain joins TRBV6-5 and TRBJ1-1; D not resolved. CDR1 MNHEY and CDR2 SVGAGI come from the germline V gene. The V and J ends lost 0 bases and 8 bases respectively, with 13 bases between them. The CDR3 loop spans 14 amino acids. The CDR3 DNA reads TGTGCCAGCAGTTACTCGAGAGCTGCTCCAGAAGCTTTCTTT. This sequence encodes CASSYSRAAPEAFF.

The rearrangement uses TRBV18 and TRBJ2-2; 10 nucleotides match TRBD2. The germline CDR1 and CDR2 sequences are KGHSH and LQKENI. There are 20 residues in the CDR3. V lost 3 bases to trimming and J lost 1 base; unmatched junction nucleotides: 14. The CDR3 reads CASSPFMLAGAGRNTGELFF. The CDR3 nucleotides read TGTGCCAGCTCACCTTTTATGCTAGCGGGGGCTGGAAGGAACACCGGGGAGCTGTTTTTT.

The J gene is TRBJ2-1, the V gene TRBV15; 9 bases fit TRBD1. CDR3 length: 15 residues. The V gene end was trimmed by 5 bases and the J gene end by 3 bases; junction bases not matched to a gene: 5. CDR1 is LNHNV and CDR2 is YYDKDF in the germline V gene (reference sequence). CDR3 region: CATSGTGGGYNEQFF. The DNA of the CDR3 is TGTGCCACCAGCGGTACAGGGGGCGGCTACAATGAGCAGTTCTTC.

J is TRBJ1-6 and V is TRBV25-1; D possibly corresponds to TRBD1 (5 bases). Deletions cut 1 base from V and 6 bases from J, with 10 bases between. This CDR3 is built from 15 residues. Germline CDR1 reads MGHDK; CDR2 reads SYGVNS. CDR3: CASSELQGGNSPLHF. CDR3 nucleotide sequence: TGTGCCAGCAGTGAATTGCAGGGTGGTAATTCACCCCTCCACTTT.

V gene TRBV19 combines with J gene TRBJ1-2; D remains ambiguous. Germline V gene data show CDR1 as LNHDA and CDR2 as SQIVND (reference sequence). V dropped 5 bases and J dropped 8 bases, with 12 bases sitting between them. The CDR3 spans 12 residues. CDR3 region: CASSEAAGGYTF. The CDR3, as DNA: TGTGCCAGTAGTGAAGCGGCGGGGGGCTACACCTTC.